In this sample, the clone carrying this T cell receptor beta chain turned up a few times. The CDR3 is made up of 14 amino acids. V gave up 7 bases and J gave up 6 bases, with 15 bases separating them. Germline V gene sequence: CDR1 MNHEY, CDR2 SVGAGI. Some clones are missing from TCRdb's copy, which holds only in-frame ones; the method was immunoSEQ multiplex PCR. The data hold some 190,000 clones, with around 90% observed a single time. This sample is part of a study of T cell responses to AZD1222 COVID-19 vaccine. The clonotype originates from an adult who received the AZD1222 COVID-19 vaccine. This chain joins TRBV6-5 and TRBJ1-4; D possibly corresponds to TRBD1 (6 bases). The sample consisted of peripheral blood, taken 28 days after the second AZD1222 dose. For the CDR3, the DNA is TGTGCCAGCAAAGAGTCACAGGGCCATGAAAAACTGTTTTTT. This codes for CASKESQGHEKLFF.